One sample yielded the 28 T cell receptor beta chains listed below, sequenced in a study of blood T cell repertoires in COVID-19. Only in-frame clones appear in the TCRdb table, and some are missing; sequencing was by immunoSEQ multiplex PCR. The repertoire holds over 400,000 clones, with more than 85% as singletons. The sample comprised PBMCs or T cells enriched from blood (not recorded which). These receptors all come from a woman in her fifties or sixties who had recovered from COVID-19.

Notes on this clone: The sample contains more than one DNA sequence encoding this CDR3. V and J are TRBV18 and TRBJ1-5; D unresolved. The CDR3 has 13 residues. CDR1 and CDR2 (germline): KGHSH, LQKENI. Trimming stripped 3 bases from V and 3 bases from J, with 6 bases between. The CDR3 is CASSPAANQPQHF. CDR3 coding DNA: TGTGCCAGCTCACCGGCGGCCAATCAGCCCCAGCATTTT.

The chain combines TRBV6-6 with TRBJ1-1; D is ambiguous. This CDR3 has 17 amino acids. The ends were cut back, 5 bases at V and 0 bases at J, with 19 bases in the middle. In germline, CDR1 is MNHNY, CDR2 SVGAGI (reference sequence). The chain's CDR3 is CASSLNWAGGMNTEAFF. CDR3 in DNA: TGTGCCAGCAGTCTCAATTGGGCAGGCGGGATGAACACTGAAGCTTTCTTT.

This rearrangement joins TRBV30 to TRBJ1-3; tentatively, D is TRBD1 (6 bases). Between the trimmed V and J ends, which lost 3 bases and 4 bases, there was a span of 13 bases. The CDR3 covers 14 residues. CDR1 is GTSNPN, CDR2 SVGIG, per germline (reference sequence). As DNA, the CDR3 is TGTGCCTGGAGAAGAGGGGGTTTGGGAAACACCATATATTTT. Residues: CAWRRGGLGNTIYF.

The count of this clone is one. The chain recombines TRBV11-2 with TRBJ1-2; TRBD1 matches 7 bases. Germline V gives CDR1 SGHAT, CDR2 FQNNGV. The junction had 7 bases not matched to a gene; V was cut back by 5 bases and J by 4 bases. This CDR3 has 14 residues. CDR3 DNA sequence: TGTGCCAGCAGCACTAGACAGGGTTCCTATGGCTACACCTTC. It specifies CASSTRQGSYGYTF.

The gene calls are TRBV11-2 and TRBJ2-7, with D uncertain. The CDR3 length is 13 residues. Germline-derived CDR1 and CDR2 are SGHAT and FQNNGV. The V end was cut by 0 bases, the J end by 7 bases, with 10 bases between. The CDR3 DNA reads TGTGCCAGCAGCTTAGAACAGTCTACGGAGCAGTACTTC. Its protein is CASSLEQSTEQYF.

This clone was seen a handful of times. This sequence joins TRBV29-1 and TRBJ1-3; 9 bases map to TRBD1. V shed 7 bases, J shed 7 bases, and the junction held 11 bases outside the gene matches. CDR1 is SQVTM and CDR2 is ANQGSEA in the germline V gene. The CDR3 is 14 residues long. The CDR3 reads CSATPGQGMNTIYF. The CDR3 bases are TGCAGCGCCACTCCGGGACAGGGAATGAACACCATATATTTT.

The chain's CDR3 is CASSSTGSGGETQYF. In DNA form, the CDR3 reads TGTGCCAGTAGTAGCACAGGGTCCGGGGGGGAGACCCAGTACTTC. The rearrangement joins TRBV19 to TRBJ2-5; D possibly corresponds to TRBD2 (7 bases). Germline lookup yields CDR1 LNHDA and CDR2 SQIVND (reference sequence). Trimming took off 4 bases at V and 5 bases at J, with 17 bases between the two ends. This CDR3 comprises 15 residues.

The chain combines TRBV7-2 with TRBJ2-7; D gene uncertain. The CDR3 extends over 9 amino acids. Germline CDR1 is SGHTA and CDR2 is FQGNSA. DNA of the CDR3: TGTGCCAGGAGCTACGAGCAGTACGTC. This translates into CARSYEQYV.

The chain is built from TRBV11-2 and TRBJ2-7; 10 bases agree with TRBD1. CDR3 length equals 16 residues. V lost 5 bases and J lost 2; bases outside the gene matches: 9. Germline V lookup: CDR1 SGHAT, CDR2 FQNNGV. Here the CDR3 reads CASSPSRGQGAYEQYV. In DNA, the CDR3 is TGTGCCAGCAGCCCAAGCCGCGGACAGGGGGCCTACGAGCAGTACGTC.

This chain links TRBV2 with TRBJ1-1, with 8 bases that match TRBD1. The CDR3 spans 16 residues. Trimming at V came to 3 bases and at J to 1 base, leaving 7 bases not matched to a gene. The germline CDR1 and CDR2 sequences are SNHLY and FYNNEI. Here the CDR3 DNA reads TGTGCCAGCAGTGACGCCAGGGGGCGAAGGAACACTGAAGCTTTCTTT. Translated: CASSDARGRRNTEAFF.

V gene TRBV19 combines with J gene TRBJ1-2, with D uncertain. The CDR3 has 13 amino acids. Germline-derived CDR1 and CDR2 are LNHDA and SQIVND (reference sequence). The V end lost 3 bases, the J end lost 4 bases, and 9 bases lay between the germline ends. Here the CDR3 reads CASSMRPSYGYTF. DNA of the CDR3: TGTGCCAGTAGTATGAGGCCGAGCTATGGCTACACCTTC.

The CDR3 region is CAISTSGGRTDTQYF. The CDR3 region has the DNA TGTGCCATCAGTACTAGCGGGGGGCGCACAGATACGCAGTATTTT. V and J are TRBV10-3 and TRBJ2-3; TRBD2 matches at 12 bases. Germline trimming cut 5 bases from V and 1 base from J; bases unmatched to any gene: 1. Per germline, CDR1 ENHRY and CDR2 SYGVKD. There are 15 residues in the CDR3.

V is TRBV5-8 and J is TRBJ1-2; possible D gene TRBD1, 6 bases. Per germline, CDR1 SGHTS and CDR2 YDEGEE. The CDR3 loop spans 15 amino acids. The ends were cut back, 4 bases at V and 4 bases at J, with 17 bases in the middle. The CDR3 reads CASSQRTVFTYGYTF. CDR3 coding DNA: TGTGCCAGCAGCCAACGGACAGTTTTTACCTATGGCTACACCTTC.

This clone was detected ten times or more. J is TRBJ1-2 and V is TRBV15, with 8 positions matching TRBD1. After removal of 8 bases from V and 6 bases from J, the junction contained 17 bases not matched to a gene. The length of the CDR3 is 16 residues. In germline, CDR1 is LNHNV, CDR2 YYDKDF (reference sequence). CDR3 amino acids: CATAGSAGGRTDGYTF. The CDR3 nucleotides are TGTGCCACCGCCGGATCGGCAGGGGGCAGGACGGATGGCTACACCTTC. The variable domain in full, with the rest retrieved from reference TRBV15 and TRBJ1-2, is DAMVIQNPRYQVTQFGKPVTLSCSQTLNHNVMYWYQQKSSQAPKLLFHYYDKDFNNEADTPDNFQSRRPNTSFCFLDIRSPGLGDTAMYLCATAGSAGGRTDGYTFGSGTRLTVV.

The table lists this clone with a count of one. This chain joins TRBV5-1 and TRBJ2-7; 7 positions agree with TRBD1. CDR3 length: 14 amino acids. Losses at the gene ends were 4 bases for V and 2 bases for J; bases not matched to a gene: 6. Germline V gene lookup returns CDR1 SGHRS and CDR2 YFSETQ. In DNA, the CDR3 is TGCGCCAGCAGCCCCCCGACAGGGCCCTACGAGCAGTACTTC. It codes for CASSPPTGPYEQYF.

The chain employs TRBV20-1 and TRBJ1-4, with D unresolved. CDR1 and CDR2 from the germline V gene are DFQATT and SNEGSKA (reference sequence). With 3 bases removed from V and 4 bases from J, the gap between germline ends came to 12 bases. CDR3 length: 14 amino acids. The CDR3 DNA follows: TGCAGTGCTAGTAACGGCGGTCTTAATGAAAAACTGTTTTTT. It encodes CSASNGGLNEKLFF.

The V gene is TRBV2, the J gene TRBJ1-2; D unclear. Germline V gives CDR1 SNHLY, CDR2 FYNNEI. The CDR3 consists of 15 residues. The V gene lost 10 bases and the J gene lost 4 bases, with 22 bases spanning the gap. The CDR3 coding sequence is TGTGCCACCCCAGACGATTGGTCGGGGAGCTATGGCTACACCTTC. This gives the protein CATPDDWSGSYGYTF.

This sequence joins TRBV19 and TRBJ1-5; D is undetermined. V was pared by 1 base and J by 0 bases, with 16 bases between. Germline V gene sequence: CDR1 LNHDA, CDR2 SQIVND (reference sequence). The CDR3 is made up of 18 amino acids. The CDR3 region has the DNA TGTGCCAGTAGTATAGTTGCAGAGACACCTTATAGCAATCAGCCCCAGCATTTT. The encoded protein is CASSIVAETPYSNQPQHF.

The V and J genes are TRBV18 and TRBJ2-1; the D gene is possibly TRBD1 (5 bases). V lost 2 bases to trimming and J lost 4 bases, with 9 bases between them. This CDR3 contains 14 residues. The V gene's germline CDR1 is KGHSH and CDR2 LQKENI. This CDR3 reads CASSPRAGYNEQFF. The CDR3 DNA follows: TGTGCCAGCTCACCAAGGGCAGGGTACAATGAGCAGTTCTTC. Variable domain in full (rest from reference TRBV18 and TRBJ2-1): NAGVMQNPRHLVRRRGQEARLRCSPMKGHSHVYWYRQLPEEGLKFMVYLQKENIIDESGMPKERFSAEFPKEGPSILRIQQVVRGDSAAYFCASSPRAGYNEQFFGPGTRLTVL.

The chain recombines TRBV5-4 with TRBJ1-2; D possibly corresponds to TRBD1 (5 bases). CDR1 is SGHNT, CDR2 YYREEE, per germline (reference sequence). There are 16 residues in the CDR3. The V end was cut by 2 bases, the J end by 6 bases, with 20 bases between. The CDR3 sequence: CASSFPGGIRPHGYTF. CDR3 nucleotides: TGTGCCAGCAGCTTCCCGGGGGGGATACGACCTCATGGCTACACCTTC.

The gene calls are TRBV5-4 and TRBJ2-7, with a possible D match to TRBD1 (5 bases). This CDR3 spans 18 amino acids. Trimming left V 3 bases short and J 2 bases short, with 24 bases between. Germline loops: CDR1 SGHNT, CDR2 YYREEE (reference sequence). The CDR3 DNA follows: TGTGCCAGCAGCTCCTTTAGTGGGGCCAGCCTAGGGGCCTACGAGCAGTACGTC. It codes for CASSSFSGASLGAYEQYV.

This clone was counted once. The rearrangement joins TRBV12-5 to TRBJ1-1; a weak D match, TRBD1 (5 bases). With 3 bases removed from V and 8 bases from J, the gap between germline ends came to 10 bases. The germline CDR1 and CDR2 sequences are LGHNT and FRNRAP. This CDR3 spans 12 amino acids. The CDR3 loop is CASGFPQGEAFF. The CDR3 bases are TGTGCTAGTGGTTTCCCCCAGGGAGAAGCTTTCTTT.

The sample holds one count of this clone. The rearrangement links TRBV3-1 (or the pseudogene TRBV3-2) to TRBJ2-3; 8 bases line up with TRBD1. The CDR3 totals 15 residues. Trimming at V came to 6 bases and at J to 0 bases, leaving 5 bases not matched to a gene. Looked up from germline, CDR1 is LGHDT and CDR2 is YNNKEL (reference sequence). Written as DNA, the CDR3 is TGTGCCAGCAGTTCCGGGACAGGAAGCACAGATACGCAGTATTTT. Encoded protein: CASSSGTGSTDTQYF.

The genes are TRBV2 and TRBJ1-5; perhaps TRBD1 as D (5 bases). V gave up 5 bases and J gave up 9 bases, with 20 bases separating them. The germline gives CDR1 SNHLY, CDR2 FYNNEI. The CDR3 has 15 residues. This chain's CDR3 is CASSQGGTVRVPQHF. The DNA for the CDR3 is TGTGCCAGCAGTCAGGGCGGGACGGTACGGGTGCCCCAGCATTTT.

The table lists this clone with a count of one. The chain has TRBV2 and TRBJ1-4; D not certain. V was pared by 7 bases and J by 4 bases, with 13 bases between. Germline V gives CDR1 SNHLY, CDR2 FYNNEI. The CDR3 runs 14 residues. The CDR3 reads CASIGGPNNEKLFF. In DNA form, the CDR3 reads TGTGCCAGCATTGGTGGGCCGAATAATGAAAAACTGTTTTTT.

The rearrangement uses TRBV3-1 (or the pseudogene TRBV3-2) and TRBJ1-1; D possibly corresponds to TRBD1 (5 bases). The CDR3 is made up of 14 amino acids. Germline loops: CDR1 LGHDT, CDR2 YNNKEL (reference sequence). V was pared by 4 bases and J by 6 bases, with 15 bases between. CDR3 nucleotide sequence: TGTGCCAGCAGCCTAGGTTGGGCGGGGGCTGAAGCTTTCTTT. Translated, it gives CASSLGWAGAEAFF.

The chain recombines TRBV6-5 with TRBJ2-7; no reliable D call. With 8 bases removed from V and 5 bases from J, the gap between germline ends came to 7 bases. The CDR3 runs to 10 residues. Germline V gene sequence: CDR1 MNHEY, CDR2 SVGAGI. The CDR3 is CASFRDEQYV. Written as DNA, the CDR3 is TGTGCCAGCTTCCGGGACGAGCAGTACGTC.

J is TRBJ1-2 and V is TRBV7-9; unclear D gene. This CDR3 is built from 13 residues. The ends were cut back, 3 bases at V and 8 bases at J, with 13 bases in the middle. Per germline, CDR1 SEHNR and CDR2 FQNEAQ (reference sequence). DNA for the CDR3: TGTGCCAGCAGCTTCAGAGACATAAGAGGCTACACCTTC. Translation: CASSFRDIRGYTF.